These 14 T cell receptor beta chains originate from one sample sequenced in a study of technical replicates of blood from several donors. Measured with immunoSEQ multiplex PCR; TCRdb has only the in-frame clones, and not every one. The table has about 74,000 clones, approximately 96% seen once. The source material was T cells isolated from PBMCs. All receptors come from a human donor in good health.

The chain couples TRBV30 to TRBJ1-2, with 8 bases matching TRBD1. This CDR3 spans 12 amino acids. Unmatched junction bases numbered 6, after V lost 5 bases and J lost 7 bases. Germline assignment: CDR1 GTSNPN and CDR2 SVGIG (reference sequence). CDR3 coding DNA: TGTGCCTGGGGACAGGGAAGTTCTGGCTACACCTTC. As protein: CAWGQGSSGYTF.

The V gene is TRBV9, the J gene TRBJ2-3; TRBD2 matches at 7 bases. Losses at the gene ends were 3 bases for V and 0 bases for J; bases not matched to a gene: 13. The germline V gene encodes CDR1 SGDLS and CDR2 YYNGEE. This CDR3 region has 18 residues. The CDR3 region is CASSAGELALDSTDTQYF. The CDR3 DNA reads TGTGCCAGCAGCGCGGGGGAACTAGCGCTAGATAGCACAGATACGCAGTATTTT.

V usage is TRBV6-5 and J usage is TRBJ1-4; D uncertain. This CDR3 is built from 15 residues. The germline V and J ends were trimmed by 3 bases and 3 bases, with 11 bases remaining between them. CDR1 is MNHEY and CDR2 is SVGAGI in the germline V gene. This CDR3 reads CASSYTRYPNEKLFF. The CDR3 region has the DNA TGTGCCAGCAGTTATACCCGCTACCCTAATGAAAAACTGTTTTTT.

The chain employs TRBV25-1 and TRBJ2-7, with D tentatively TRBD1 (5 bases). The CDR3 is 15 amino acids. Between the trimmed V and J ends, which lost 1 base and 2 bases, there was a span of 12 bases. Germline V gene data show CDR1 as MGHDK and CDR2 as SYGVNS. CDR3 bases: TGTGCCAGCAGTGAATCAGAAAGGGGAACCTACGAGCAGTACTTC. It encodes CASSESERGTYEQYF.

The chain joins TRBV5-1 to TRBJ1-5, with TRBD1 matching over 9 bases. V lost 4 bases and J lost 10; bases outside the gene matches: 9. This CDR3 spans 14 amino acids. CDR1 is SGHRS, CDR2 YFSETQ, per germline. CDR3 sequence: CASSPGQGSRPQHF. CDR3 sequence (DNA): TGCGCCAGCAGCCCCGGACAGGGGTCGAGACCCCAGCATTTT.

The rearrangement joins TRBV5-1 to TRBJ1-1; D gene uncertain. Germline CDR1 and CDR2: SGHRS and YFSETQ. V dropped 0 bases and J dropped 0 bases, with 6 bases sitting between them. The CDR3 totals 14 residues. CDR3 DNA sequence: TGCGCCAGCAGCTTGGCCCTCTTGAACACTGAAGCTTTCTTT. Translation: CASSLALLNTEAFF.

The chain joins TRBV7-2 to TRBJ2-7; D uncertain. CDR3 length equals 12 residues. Looked up from germline, CDR1 is SGHTA and CDR2 is FQGNSA. V was clipped by 3 bases and J by 4 bases, with 7 bases between them. The CDR3 DNA follows: TGTGCCAGCAGCTTCCCCGGGTACGAGCAGTACTTC. Its protein is CASSFPGYEQYF.

The chain couples TRBV18 to TRBJ2-7; D might be TRBD1 (6 bases). CDR1 is KGHSH and CDR2 is LQKENI in the germline V gene. The germline V and J ends were trimmed by 4 bases and 0 bases, with 7 bases remaining between them. The CDR3 spans 13 residues. The CDR3 sequence: CASSLDSSYEQYF. In nucleotides, the CDR3 is TGTGCCAGCTCACTGGACAGCTCCTACGAGCAGTACTTC.

The chain recombines TRBV11-2 with TRBJ2-7, with TRBD1 as a possible D gene (6 bases). CDR1 and CDR2 (germline): SGHAT, FQNNGV. This CDR3 spans 15 amino acids. The V end was cut by 1 base, the J end by 3 bases, with 13 bases between. The CDR3 spells CASSLGAGQLYEQYF. CDR3 DNA: TGTGCCAGCAGCTTAGGGGCAGGACAGCTCTACGAGCAGTACTTC.

The chain joins TRBV28 to TRBJ2-7; 7 bases fit TRBD1. The CDR3 is made up of 17 amino acids. The J segment lost 6 bases and the V segment lost 3 bases, leaving 17 bases of the junction unmatched. CDR1 MDHEN and CDR2 SYDVKM come from the germline V gene. Written as DNA, the CDR3 is TGTGCCAGCAGTTTTAAATCCGGGACAGTCTTTCATCTCGAGCAGTACTTC. Amino acids: CASSFKSGTVFHLEQYF.

This CDR3 is CASSFGDRGPEYGNTIYF. The CDR3 nucleotides are TGTGCCAGCAGCTTTGGGGACAGGGGGCCTGAGTATGGAAACACCATATATTTT. This chain connects TRBV11-3 to TRBJ1-3; 12 positions agree with TRBD1. From germline, CDR1 is SGHNT and CDR2 YENEEA. The CDR3 sequence is 18 residues long. The V segment lost 3 bases and the J segment 3 bases; nucleotides outside the gene matches: 9.

The chain combines TRBV6-1 with TRBJ2-7; D ambiguous. This CDR3 is built from 11 residues. Trimming removed 6 bases from V and 5 bases from J, with 8 bases in between. In germline, CDR1 is MNHNS, CDR2 SASEGT. CDR3 loop: CASRFLNEQYF. For the CDR3, the DNA is TGTGCCAGCAGGTTTTTAAACGAGCAGTACTTC.

The chain carries TRBV19 and TRBJ1-1; 9 bases map to TRBD1. J gave up 3 bases and V 9 bases, and 8 bases lay outside the gene matches. From germline, CDR1 is LNHDA and CDR2 SQIVND (reference sequence). The CDR3 runs to 14 residues. CDR3 sequence (DNA): TGTGCCAGCACTCCGGGACAGGGAGACACTGAAGCTTTCTTT. Amino acids: CASTPGQGDTEAFF.

The rearrangement uses TRBV5-1 and TRBJ2-7; tentatively, D is TRBD1 (6 bases). The CDR3 sequence is 15 residues long. CDR1 SGHRS and CDR2 YFSETQ come from the germline V gene. The V gene lost 0 bases and the J gene lost 3 bases, with 13 bases spanning the gap. CDR3 residues: CASSLDLGHNYEQYF. The CDR3 DNA is TGCGCCAGCAGCTTGGACCTGGGACACAACTACGAGCAGTACTTC.